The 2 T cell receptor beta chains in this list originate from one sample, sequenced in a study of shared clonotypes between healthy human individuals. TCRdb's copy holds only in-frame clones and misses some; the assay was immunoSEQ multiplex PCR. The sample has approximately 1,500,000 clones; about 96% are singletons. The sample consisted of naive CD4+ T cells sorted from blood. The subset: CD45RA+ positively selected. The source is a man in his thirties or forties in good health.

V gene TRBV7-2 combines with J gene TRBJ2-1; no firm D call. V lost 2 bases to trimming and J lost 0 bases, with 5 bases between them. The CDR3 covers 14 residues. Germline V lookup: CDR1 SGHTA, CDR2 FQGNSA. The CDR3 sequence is CASSLMGSYNEQFF. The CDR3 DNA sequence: TGTGCCAGCAGCTTAATGGGCTCCTACAATGAGCAGTTCTTC. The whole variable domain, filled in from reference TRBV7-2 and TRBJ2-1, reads GAGVSQSPSNKVTEKGKDVELRCDPISGHTALYWYRQSLGQGLEFLIYFQGNSAPDKSGLPSDRFSAERTGGSVSTLTIQRTQQEDSAVYLCASSLMGSYNEQFFGPGTRLTVL.

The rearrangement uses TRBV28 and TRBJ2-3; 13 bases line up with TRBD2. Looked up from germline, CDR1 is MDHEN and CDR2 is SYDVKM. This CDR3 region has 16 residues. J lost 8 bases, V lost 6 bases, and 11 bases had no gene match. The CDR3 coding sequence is TGTGCCAGCAGAGACACAGGACTAGCGGGAGAGGGTACGCAGTATTTT. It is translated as CASRDTGLAGEGTQYF.